These T cell receptor beta chains were read from a single sample in a study of vaccination and CD4 T cells after COVID-19. These receptors are not linked to any known antigen. TCRdb fed the PCR reads into MiXCR, producing one record per CDR3 protein. The sample consists of about 2,800 distinct CDR3 sequences, roughly a fifth of them appearing once. Sequences were obtained from CD4+ T cells from blood, cultured in vitro. The receptors stem from a human donor who had recovered from COVID-19. The CDR3 runs from the conserved cysteine through the conserved F or W. A D gene is named only where the DNA matches it firmly. Where a row states a size, it is once, few, many or the class of an expanded clone; other rows omit it.

>-|TRBV6-1|TRBJ1-1|-
CASRGGTGTGTEAFF
TGTGCCAGCAGGGGGGGGACCGGGACGGGAACTGAAGCTTTCTTT
>-|TRBV20-1|TRBJ2-7|TRBD1
CSVPGTGQYEQYF
TGCAGTGTCCCCGGGACAGGGCAATACGAGCAGTACTTC
>few|TRBV12-5|TRBJ1-5|-
CASGLGDTTEAQPQHF
TGTGCTAGTGGTTTGGGGGACACTACGGAGGCTCAGCCCCAGCATTTT
>-|TRBV7-9|TRBJ1-1|-
CASSLDGGLEAFF
TGTGCCAGCAGCTTAGATGGGGGTCTTGAAGCTTTCTTT
>-|TRBV4-1|TRBJ2-7|TRBD2
CASSQAGTTTYEQYF
TGCGCCAGCAGCCAAGCCGGGACTACTACCTACGAGCAGTACTTC
>few|TRBV27|TRBJ1-6|-
CASSSAGGRSNSPLHF
TGTGCCAGCAGTTCCGCTGGGGGACGTAGCAATTCACCCCTCCACTTT
>-|TRBV7-9|TRBJ1-4|TRBD1
CASSASTGIREKLFF
TGTGCCAGCAGCGCCTCGACAGGGATACGTGAAAAACTGTTTTTT
>-|TRBV20-1|TRBJ1-6|-
CSARTGSGNSPLHF
TGCAGTGCTAGAACGGGGTCGGGGAATTCACCCCTCCACTTT
>-|TRBV2|TRBJ1-1|-
CASHGRTEAFF
TGTGCCAGCCACGGGAGAACTGAAGCTTTCTTT
>medium-sized|TRBV7-2|TRBJ2-7|-
CASSLSSYEQYF
TGTGCCAGCAGCCTCAGCTCCTACGAGCAGTACTTC
>few|TRBV2|TRBJ2-7|-
CASSPIYEQYF
TGTGCCAGCAGTCCGATCTACGAGCAGTACTTC
>-|TRBV20-1|TRBJ2-2|TRBD2
CSARGAASGGTNTGELFF
TGCAGTGCTAGAGGTGCGGCTAGCGGAGGAACGAACACCGGGGAGCTGTTTTTT
>-|TRBV7-9|TRBJ2-3|-
CASSLGVSTDTQYF
TGTGCCAGCAGCTTAGGCGTGAGCACAGATACGCAGTATTTT
>-|TRBV6-1|TRBJ2-1|-
CASSEVDGISNEQFF
TGTGCCAGCAGTGAAGTGGACGGGATATCCAATGAGCAGTTCTTC
>-|TRBV5-1|TRBJ2-3|TRBD2
CASSTGRSGISTDTQYF
TGCGCCAGCAGCACGGGTCGTAGCGGGATTAGCACAGATACGCAGTATTTT
>-|TRBV27|TRBJ2-2|-
CASSSLSRGGTGELFF
TGTGCCAGCAGTTCCCTGAGTAGGGGAGGTACCGGGGAGCTGTTTTTT
>few|TRBV20-1|TRBJ2-1|TRBD1
CSAREEDRIRQGAGEQFF
TGCAGTGCTAGAGAGGAGGACCGGATACGACAGGGGGCTGGTGAGCAGTTCTTC
>few|TRBV2|TRBJ2-3|-
CASRGDSLVDTQYF
TGTGCCAGCAGGGGGGACTCGCTGGTTGATACGCAGTATTTT
>-|TRBV30|TRBJ2-7|-
CAWSAVTEQYF
TGTGCCTGGAGTGCGGTGACCGAGCAGTACTTC
>-|TRBV7-9|TRBJ2-3|TRBD2
CASSPLAANSGTQYF
TGTGCCAGCAGCCCCCTAGCGGCTAATTCGGGTACGCAGTATTTT
>few|TRBV5-1|TRBJ2-5|TRBD2
CASTGLAGPQETQYF
TGCGCCAGCACCGGACTAGCGGGCCCCCAAGAGACCCAGTACTTC
>few|TRBV6-1|TRBJ2-5|-
CASSAFGGGRETQYF
TGTGCCAGCAGCGCCTTTGGGGGGGGGCGGGAGACCCAGTACTTC
>-|TRBV28|TRBJ2-3|-
CASSLRLADTQYF
TGTGCCAGCAGCTTGCGGCTAGCCGATACGCAGTATTTT
>-|TRBV12-3/TRBV12-4|TRBJ2-4|-
CASSLLGQNIQYF
TGTGCCAGCAGTTTACTCGGACAGAACATTCAGTACTTC